This is a list of T cell receptor beta chains from one sample in a study of T cell changes during pregnancy in multiple sclerosis. The method was immunoSEQ multiplex PCR; TCRdb's version includes in-frame clones alone and lacks a portion of them. The sample has tens of thousands of clones, 93% seen once. Sequencing was performed on peripheral blood, taken in the second trimester of pregnancy. These receptors all stem from a female donor with multiple sclerosis, enrolled in a pregnancy study. CDR3s include the opening cysteine and the closing phenylalanine or tryptophan. A D gene is named only where the DNA matches it firmly. Only some rows state a clone size, as once, few, many or a class for expanded clones.

TRBJ2-1 | TRBD2 | . | TRBV27 | CASSLFYPAGGSEQFF | TGTGCCAGCAGTTTATTCTACCCAGCGGGGGGTTCTGAGCAGTTCTTC
TRBJ1-2 | . | . | TRBV25-1 | CASSLYSGYTF | TGTGCCAGCAGTCTTTACTCTGGCTACACCTTC
TRBJ1-4 | . | . | TRBV13 | CASRRRGEPEKLFF | TGTGCCAGCAGGAGGCGGGGCGAGCCTGAAAAACTGTTTTTT
TRBJ2-3 | TRBD2 | . | TRBV7-9 | CASSSLAGLTDTQYF | TGTGCCAGCAGCTCTCTAGCGGGGCTCACAGATACGCAGTATTTT
TRBJ2-1 | . | . | TRBV5-1 | CASSLDRFSSYNEQFF | TGCGCCAGCAGCTTAGACAGATTTAGCTCCTACAATGAGCAGTTCTTC
TRBJ1-2 | . | . | TRBV11-2 | CASSFGVEFYGYTF | TGTGCCAGCAGCTTCGGGGTTGAATTCTATGGCTACACCTTC
TRBJ2-2 | TRBD1 | few | TRBV29-1 | CSAGGMNTGELFF | TGCAGCGCAGGGGGCATGAACACCGGGGAGCTGTTTTTT
TRBJ1-1 | . | . | TRBV19 | CASTGLGHLNTEAFF | TGTGCCAGTACAGGCCTGGGACACCTGAACACTGAAGCTTTCTTT
TRBJ2-5 | TRBD2 | . | TRBV18 | CASSPGGGETQYF | TGTGCCAGCTCACCAGGCGGGGGGGAGACCCAGTACTTC
TRBJ2-3 | TRBD2 | . | TRBV5-4 | CASSLLLTSGVPDTQYF | TGTGCCAGCAGCTTGCTCCTGACTAGCGGGGTCCCGGATACGCAGTATTTT